One and the same sample provided the 5 T cell receptor beta chains below, sequenced in a study of monozygotic twins with inflammatory bowel disease. TCRdb reprocessed the 5' RACE reads and keeps a single row for each CDR3 protein, giving no DNA. In all, the sample yields fewer than 450,000 distinct CDR3 sequences. The sequenced sample consisted of blood. These receptors all stem from a human donor with ulcerative colitis or Crohn's disease, or a healthy co-twin of an affected twin (not recorded which).

This chain connects TRBV7-2 to TRBJ2-7; TCRdb lists TRBD2, though no DNA is available to test this call. Germline lookup yields CDR1 SGHTA and CDR2 FQGNSA. CDR3 length: 15 amino acids. CDR3 amino acids: CASSLEAALSYEQYF.

V usage is TRBV7-2 and J usage is TRBJ2-2; TCRdb names TRBD2, which stays unverified in the absence of DNA. Germline loops: CDR1 SGHTA, CDR2 FQGNSA. The CDR3 has 14 residues. CDR3 loop: CASSPSSDTGELFF.

The V gene is TRBV7-7, the J gene TRBJ2-2. The length of the CDR3 is 15 residues. CDR1 is SSHAT, CDR2 FNYEAQ, per germline (reference sequence). The CDR3 loop reads CASSSESGWTGELFF.

The gene calls are TRBV6-1 and TRBJ1-2. Germline lookup yields CDR1 MNHNS and CDR2 SASEGT. This CDR3 contains 15 residues. CDR3 sequence: CASSHRALLAYGYTF.

This chain joins TRBV5-1 and TRBJ2-3; the TRBD1 assignment by TCRdb is unverifiable without DNA. Germline assignment: CDR1 SGHRS and CDR2 YFSETQ. The CDR3 has 14 amino acids. This CDR3 reads CASSPGTGLDTQYF.